This TCR beta chain was identified in a study of OX40 agonist ivuxolimab in advanced cancers. There are 17 residues in the CDR3. Trimming removed 1 base at V and 3 bases at J, with 18 bases between. The germline V gene encodes CDR1 SGHVS and CDR2 FNYEAQ. Some clones are missing from TCRdb's copy, which holds only in-frame ones; the method was immunoSEQ multiplex PCR. Of 25,000 to 35,000 clones detected, roughly nine tenths appear once; the ten largest clones hold around 27%. The sequence derives from an adult with an advanced solid tumor such as melanoma, head and neck, liver or kidney cancer. The sample here was CD4+ or CD8+ T cells sorted from blood, taken in a trial of the OX40 agonist ivuxolimab. The chain employs TRBV7-6 and TRBJ1-1, with D unresolved. The CDR3 nucleotides are TGTGCCAGCAGCTTAGAGTTAAAGTTCGGTGTGTACACTGAAGCTTTCTTT. This translates into CASSLELKFGVYTEAFF.